The source of this TCR beta chain is a study of CD8 T cells in ankylosing spondylitis. Study conclusions and caveats: Made up of fewer than ten highly homologous variants, a TCR beta motif appeared characteristic of ankylosing spondylitis blood.

The CDR3 is 14 amino acids. In germline, CDR1 is SGHRS, CDR2 YFSETQ. Between the trimmed V and J ends, which lost 0 bases and 8 bases, there was a span of 12 bases. On this clonotype itself: Its antigen is not known.

From the 5' RACE reads, TCRdb called clonotypes with MiXCR, one entry per CDR3 protein. Among 470,000 or so distinct CDR3 sequences listed, about 24% were seen once. The specimen was blood, either unsorted or a sorted T cell fraction (not recorded which). The chain has TRBV5-1 and TRBJ2-1; D is uncertain. The clonotype was recovered from a male donor with ankylosing spondylitis. CDR3 in DNA: TGCGCCAGCAGCTTGGATCCTAGATCCCATGAGCAGTTCTTC. It specifies CASSLDPRSHEQFF.